The 20 T cell receptor beta chains presented below share a single source sample, sequenced in a study of radiotherapy plus CTLA-4 blockade in lung cancer. The method was immunoSEQ multiplex PCR; TCRdb's version includes in-frame clones alone and lacks a portion of them. The table records tens of thousands of clones, roughly 83% of them present only once. Here the sequenced sample was peripheral blood, taken from a patient treated with radiotherapy plus ipilimumab. Receptor source: a human donor with non-small cell lung cancer that progressed on radiotherapy plus ipilimumab.

The CDR3 region is CASSLNEGGNTIYF. The CDR3 region has the DNA TGCGCCAGCAGCTTGAACGAGGGGGGAAACACCATATATTTT. The chain recombines TRBV5-1 with TRBJ1-3; perhaps TRBD1 as D (5 bases). The CDR3 length is 14 residues. V lost 1 base and J lost 4, with 9 bases in between. The germline gives CDR1 SGHRS, CDR2 YFSETQ.

V gene TRBV6-1 combines with J gene TRBJ1-4; D unresolved. The ends were cut back, 4 bases at V and 4 bases at J, with 10 bases in the middle. The germline gives CDR1 MNHNS, CDR2 SASEGT. The CDR3 is 14 amino acids. This chain's CDR3 is CASSVTDDNEKLFF. CDR3 nucleotides: TGTGCCAGCAGTGTTACAGACGATAATGAAAAACTGTTTTTT.

The chain has TRBV7-9 and TRBJ1-2; possible D gene TRBD1, 5 bases. The CDR3 is 14 residues long. V lost 7 bases and J lost 6, with 18 bases in between. Germline V lookup: CDR1 SEHNR, CDR2 FQNEAQ (reference sequence). CDR3: CASNPAGGVNGYTF. DNA of the CDR3: TGTGCCAGCAACCCCGCCGGAGGGGTCAATGGCTACACCTTC. The complete variable domain, with remaining parts taken from reference TRBV7-9 and TRBJ1-2, reads DTGVSQNPRHKITKRGQNVTFRCDPISEHNRLYWYRQTLGQGPEFLTYFQNEAQLEKSRLLSDRFSAERPKGSFSTLEIQRTEQGDSAMYLCASNPAGGVNGYTFGSGTRLTVV.

The chain employs TRBV28 and TRBJ2-5; D is uncertain. V gave up 2 bases and J gave up 9 bases, with 16 bases separating them. Germline CDR1 MDHEN, CDR2 SYDVKM. The CDR3 has 14 residues. The CDR3 nucleotides are TGTGCCAGCAGTTTACATTCGACTCCACTGGCCCAGTACTTC. Its translation: CASSLHSTPLAQYF.

The chain couples TRBV2 to TRBJ2-4; 8 bases fit TRBD2. CDR1 and CDR2 (germline): SNHLY, FYNNEI. J gave up 1 base and V 5 bases, and 13 bases lay outside the gene matches. This CDR3 contains 18 residues. The DNA for the CDR3 is TGTGCCAGCAGTCCTCCCCGGGGGGGCCTGGTGGCCAAAAACATTCAGTACTTC. Amino acid sequence: CASSPPRGGLVAKNIQYF. Supplemented by reference TRBV2 and TRBJ2-4, the full variable domain reads EPEVTQTPSHQVTQMGQEVILRCVPISNHLYFYWYRQILGQKVEFLVSFYNNEISEKSEIFDDQFSVERPDGSNFTLKIRSTKLEDSAMYFCASSPPRGGLVAKNIQYFGAGTRLSVL.

V and J are TRBV6-1 and TRBJ1-1; D gene ambiguous. The CDR3 spans 13 residues. V was shortened by 7 bases and J by 1 base, with 10 bases between the two germline ends. From germline, CDR1 is MNHNS and CDR2 SASEGT. CDR3 sequence (DNA): TGTGCCAGCACGTGGAGAGAGAACACTGAAGCTTTCTTT. It codes for CASTWRENTEAFF.

V usage is TRBV6-6 and J usage is TRBJ2-3; D remains unclear. The V gene lost 10 bases and the J gene lost 2 bases, with 16 bases spanning the gap. Per germline, CDR1 MNHNY and CDR2 SVGAGI (reference sequence). CDR3 length: 14 amino acids. CDR3 nucleotide sequence: TGTGCCACCACGAAGGGCTCCGCCACAGATACGCAGTATTTT. It translates to CATTKGSATDTQYF.

The rearrangement joins TRBV7-2 to TRBJ2-2; no firm D call. The V gene's germline CDR1 is SGHTA and CDR2 FQGNSA. V lost 5 bases and J 3 bases, leaving 4 bases between the germline ends. The CDR3 has 12 amino acids. CDR3 coding DNA: TGTGCCAGCAGCCTACACACCGGGGAGCTGTTTTTT. It yields the protein CASSLHTGELFF.

This clone has a handful of counts. The V gene is TRBV5-5, the J gene TRBJ1-1; maybe TRBD1 (6 bases). The ends were cut back, 0 bases at V and 3 bases at J, with 12 bases in the middle. The CDR3 has 15 residues. Germline V gives CDR1 SGHKS, CDR2 YYEKEE (reference sequence). CDR3 in amino acids: CASSLEGGTYTEAFF. In nucleotides, the CDR3 is TGTGCCAGCAGCTTGGAGGGGGGAACCTACACTGAAGCTTTCTTT.

This clone was found a few times. The chain carries TRBV7-9 and TRBJ2-5; 8 nucleotides align to TRBD1. V trimming: 4 bases; J trimming: 5 bases; junction bases outside the gene matches: 6. The CDR3 covers 14 residues. The germline gives CDR1 SEHNR, CDR2 FQNEAQ (reference sequence). The CDR3 nucleotides are TGTGCCAGCAGCTCCCGGGGACAGGCGGAGACCCAGTACTTC. It yields the protein CASSSRGQAETQYF.

The chain links TRBV2 to TRBJ2-7; 7 bases match TRBD2. The CDR3 runs 16 residues. From germline, CDR1 is SNHLY and CDR2 FYNNEI. V was pared by 0 bases and J by 3 bases, with 8 bases of the junction left unmatched. Here the CDR3 DNA reads TGTGCCAGCAGTGAAGCGGGGGAGGGAGGCGACTACGAGCAGTACTTC. It encodes CASSEAGEGGDYEQYF.

This clone was recorded a few times. DNA for the CDR3: TGTGCCAGTTCCGGGGTCGGGCGGAATGAAAAACTGTTTTTT. Translation gives CASSGVGRNEKLFF. The genes are TRBV19 and TRBJ1-4, with no clear D. The germline V gene encodes CDR1 LNHDA and CDR2 SQIVND (reference sequence). The V end was cut by 8 bases, the J end by 5 bases, with 15 bases between. The CDR3 is 14 amino acids.

This clone appeared a few times. The chain joins TRBV2 to TRBJ1-4; D gene uncertain. The germline gives CDR1 SNHLY, CDR2 FYNNEI. Trimming left V 8 bases short and J 7 bases short, with 11 bases between. The CDR3 loop spans 12 amino acids. CDR3: CASGVTSEKLFF. Here the CDR3 DNA reads TGTGCCAGCGGGGTAACGTCTGAAAAACTGTTTTTT.

This clone was counted between two and nine times. The genes are TRBV5-1 and TRBJ2-3; D is undetermined. V was pared by 7 bases and J by 0 bases, with 9 bases between. The CDR3 length is 13 residues. Germline-derived CDR1 and CDR2 are SGHRS and YFSETQ. The CDR3 sequence: CASGAGSTDTQYF. The DNA of the CDR3 is TGCGCCAGCGGAGCTGGGAGCACAGATACGCAGTATTTT.

This chain joins TRBV7-8 and TRBJ2-7; a possible D gene is TRBD1 (6 bases). The CDR3 has 14 residues. Germline V CDR1 and CDR2: SGHVS, FQNEAQ. Trimming cost V 5 bases and J 2 bases, with 13 bases left between them. The chain's CDR3 is CASSGRQDAYEQYF. Written as DNA, the CDR3 is TGTGCCAGCAGCGGGCGACAGGACGCCTACGAGCAGTACTTC.

The chain carries TRBV6-5 and TRBJ2-7; 10 nucleotides line up with TRBD1. Germline lookup yields CDR1 MNHEY and CDR2 SVGAGI. V gave up 4 bases and J gave up 1 base; unmatched junction bases: 7. The CDR3 consists of 16 residues. The CDR3 loop is CASSFTGQGPSYEQYF. CDR3 DNA: TGTGCCAGCAGTTTTACGGGACAGGGGCCTTCCTACGAGCAGTACTTC.

The V and J genes are TRBV28 and TRBJ1-5; 8 nucleotides match TRBD1. J gave up 2 bases and V 3 bases, and 3 bases lay outside the gene matches. Per the germline V gene, CDR1 is MDHEN and CDR2 is SYDVKM. This CDR3 is built from 15 residues. The CDR3 DNA reads as TGTGCCAGCAGTTTCCAGGGGGCGGGCAATCAGCCCCAGCATTTT. Translation: CASSFQGAGNQPQHF.

This clone was counted only a few times. The CDR3: CAISREDTFNYGYTF. DNA for the CDR3: TGTGCCATCAGTCGAGAGGACACCTTTAACTATGGCTACACCTTC. The chain combines TRBV10-3 with TRBJ1-2; a possible D gene is TRBD1 (5 bases). Germline V gene data show CDR1 as ENHRY and CDR2 as SYGVKD. This CDR3 is 15 amino acids long. V was clipped by 5 bases and J by 1 base, with 14 bases between them.

The J gene is TRBJ1-5, the V gene TRBV6-1, with unresolved D. CDR1 and CDR2 (germline): MNHNS, SASEGT. Trimming pared 0 bases from V and 9 bases from J, leaving 15 bases between. The CDR3 is made up of 15 amino acids. The CDR3 coding sequence is TGTGCCAGCAGTGAAGCGCTTGAACAGTTGGGGCCCCAGCATTTT. Translation gives CASSEALEQLGPQHF.

V gene TRBV5-8 combines with J gene TRBJ1-3; D is undetermined. The CDR3 extends over 15 amino acids. The germline V and J ends were trimmed by 0 bases and 0 bases, with 7 bases remaining between them. The germline V gene has CDR1 SGHTS and CDR2 YDEGEE. CDR3: CASSLDQSSGNTIYF. The CDR3 region has the DNA TGTGCCAGCAGCTTGGACCAGAGCTCTGGAAACACCATATATTTT.